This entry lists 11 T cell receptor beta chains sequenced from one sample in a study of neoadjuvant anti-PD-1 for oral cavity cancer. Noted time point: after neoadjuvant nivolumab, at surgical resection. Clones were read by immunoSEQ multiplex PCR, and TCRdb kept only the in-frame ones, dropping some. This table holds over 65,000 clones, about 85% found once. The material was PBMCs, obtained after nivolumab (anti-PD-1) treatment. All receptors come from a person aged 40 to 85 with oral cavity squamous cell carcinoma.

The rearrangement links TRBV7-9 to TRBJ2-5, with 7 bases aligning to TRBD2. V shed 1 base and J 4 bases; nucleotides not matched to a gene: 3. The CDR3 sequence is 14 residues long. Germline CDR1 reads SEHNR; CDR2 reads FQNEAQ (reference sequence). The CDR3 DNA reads TGTGCCAGCAGCTTAGGGCCTAGCGGAGAGACCCAGTACTTC. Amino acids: CASSLGPSGETQYF. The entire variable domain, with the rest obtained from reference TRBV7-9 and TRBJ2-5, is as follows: DTGVSQNPRHKITKRGQNVTFRCDPISEHNRLYWYRQTLGQGPEFLTYFQNEAQLEKSRLLSDRFSAERPKGSFSTLEIQRTEQGDSAMYLCASSLGPSGETQYFGPGTRLLVL.

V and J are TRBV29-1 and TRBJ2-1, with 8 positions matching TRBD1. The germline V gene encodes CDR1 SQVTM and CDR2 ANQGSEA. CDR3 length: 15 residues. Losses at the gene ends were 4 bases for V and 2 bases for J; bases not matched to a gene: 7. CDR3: CSVGRDRSTYNEQFF. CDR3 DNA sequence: TGCAGCGTTGGCCGGGACAGGTCAACCTACAATGAGCAGTTCTTC.

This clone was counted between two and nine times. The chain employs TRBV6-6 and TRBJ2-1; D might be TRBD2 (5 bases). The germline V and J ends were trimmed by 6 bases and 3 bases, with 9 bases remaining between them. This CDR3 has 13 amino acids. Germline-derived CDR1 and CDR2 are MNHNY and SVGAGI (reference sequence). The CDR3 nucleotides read TGTGCCAGCAGCCCTACTAGCTACAATGAGCAGTTCTTC. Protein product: CASSPTSYNEQFF.

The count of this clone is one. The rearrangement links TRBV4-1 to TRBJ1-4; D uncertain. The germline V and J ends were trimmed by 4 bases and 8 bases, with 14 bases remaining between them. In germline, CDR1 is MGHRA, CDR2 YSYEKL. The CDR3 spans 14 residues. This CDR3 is CASSLPDPREKLFF. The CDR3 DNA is TGCGCCAGCAGCCTCCCAGACCCGAGGGAAAAACTGTTTTTT.

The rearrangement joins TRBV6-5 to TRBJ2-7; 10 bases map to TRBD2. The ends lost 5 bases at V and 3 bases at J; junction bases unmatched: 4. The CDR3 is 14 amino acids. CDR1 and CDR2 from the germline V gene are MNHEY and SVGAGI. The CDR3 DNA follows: TGTGCCAGCAGTGAGCGGGAGGGCCGCTACGAGCAGTACTTC. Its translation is CASSEREGRYEQYF.

The CDR3 spells CASRANYEQYF. CDR3 nucleotide sequence: TGTGCCAGCAGGGCCAACTACGAGCAGTACTTC. The genes are TRBV28 and TRBJ2-7; no firm D call. Germline CDR1 is MDHEN and CDR2 is SYDVKM. The CDR3 runs to 11 residues. V was shortened by 6 bases and J by 3 bases, with 6 bases between the two germline ends.

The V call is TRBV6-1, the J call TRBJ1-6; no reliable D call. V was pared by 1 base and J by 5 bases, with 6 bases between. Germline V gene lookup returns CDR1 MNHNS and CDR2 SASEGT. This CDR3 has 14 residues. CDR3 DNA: TGTGCCAGCAGTGAAGGAAGGGATAATTCACCCCTCCACTTT. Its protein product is CASSEGRDNSPLHF.

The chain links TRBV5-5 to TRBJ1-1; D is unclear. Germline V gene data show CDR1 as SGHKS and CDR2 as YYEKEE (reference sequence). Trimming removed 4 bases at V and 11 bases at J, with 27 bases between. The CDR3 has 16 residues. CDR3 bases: TGTGCCAGCAGCCGCGCCGGGCAGGACTCTACCAGGTGGGCTTTCTTT. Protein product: CASSRAGQDSTRWAFF.

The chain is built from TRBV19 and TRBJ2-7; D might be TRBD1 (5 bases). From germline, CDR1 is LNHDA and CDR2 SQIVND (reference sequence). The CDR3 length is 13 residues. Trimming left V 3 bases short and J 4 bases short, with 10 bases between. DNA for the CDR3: TGTGCCAGTAGTATCAGGGTCTTTTACGAGCAGTACTTC. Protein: CASSIRVFYEQYF.

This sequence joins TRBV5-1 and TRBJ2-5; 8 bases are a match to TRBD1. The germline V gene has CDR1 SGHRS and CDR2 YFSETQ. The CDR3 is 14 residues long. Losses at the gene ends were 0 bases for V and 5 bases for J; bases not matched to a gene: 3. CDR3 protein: CASSLGQGRETQYF. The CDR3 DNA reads TGCGCCAGCAGCTTGGGACAGGGGAGGGAGACCCAGTACTTC.

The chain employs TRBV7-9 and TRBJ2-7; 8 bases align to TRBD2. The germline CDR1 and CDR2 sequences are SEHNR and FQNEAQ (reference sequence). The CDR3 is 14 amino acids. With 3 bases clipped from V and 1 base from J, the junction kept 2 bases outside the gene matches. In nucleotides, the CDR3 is TGTGCCAGCAGCTTTAGCGGGATGTCCTACGAGCAGTACTTC. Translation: CASSFSGMSYEQYF.